This TCR beta chain is drawn from a study of blood T cells in healthy people across ages. In terms of origin and age, donors were healthy Caucasian individuals from Russia aged roughly 6 to 95. Using a J-beta primer mix together with a sample-barcoded 5' primer, a second PCR was run for roughly 6 to 11 cycles. TCRdb used MiXCR to reprocess the 5' RACE reads, holding one entry per CDR3 protein. The sample lists about 500,000 distinct CDR3 sequences; 24% were seen once. Germline loops: CDR1 MDHEN, CDR2 SYDVKM. Trimming removed 3 bases at V and 0 bases at J, with 19 bases between. The CDR3 is 18 residues long. These same data were also listed under a study on T cells of mothers and their children. That paper adds: The study recruited a few healthy Caucasian mothers and their six children as donors. Overlap ran slightly, non-significantly higher for related than unrelated mother-child pairs.

This clonotype was obtained from a boy aged 10-17 years in good health. Sequencing was performed on blood. The V gene is TRBV28, the J gene TRBJ2-3, with D tentatively TRBD1 (7 bases). CDR3 loop: CASSFWARGVWSTDTQYF. CDR3 nucleotides: TGTGCCAGCAGTTTTTGGGCCAGGGGGGTTTGGAGCACAGATACGCAGTATTTT.